This T cell receptor beta chain appears in the sequencing data of a study of PD-1 blockade in classical Hodgkin lymphoma. The CDR3 is 14 amino acids. J was trimmed by 4 bases and V by 6 bases; bases with no gene match: 5. The germline CDR1 and CDR2 sequences are MNHEY and SMNVEV (reference sequence). Concerning this clone itself: The target antigen is unknown.

Documented time point: cycle 4 day 1 (C4D1), after less than 7 weeks of nivolumab. Every one of the patients relapsed after autologous stem cell transplantation (brentuximab vedotin exposure was variable). Here immunoSEQ multiplex PCR was the method, and the copy in TCRdb shows in-frame clones only, minus some. The sample consists of about 89,000 clones, 90% of them appearing once. Study results and limitations: Newly diagnosed patients had diversity similar to the baseline diversity of complete responders.

The receptor was derived from a human donor with classical Hodgkin lymphoma. Material: peripheral blood mononuclear cells (PBMCs), obtained before the fourth cycle of nivolumab. The chain uses TRBV27 and TRBJ1-5; TRBD1 aligns across 8 bases. CDR3 amino acids: CASRLQGENQPQHF. The CDR3, as DNA: TGTGCCAGCAGGCTACAGGGGGAGAATCAGCCCCAGCATTTT.